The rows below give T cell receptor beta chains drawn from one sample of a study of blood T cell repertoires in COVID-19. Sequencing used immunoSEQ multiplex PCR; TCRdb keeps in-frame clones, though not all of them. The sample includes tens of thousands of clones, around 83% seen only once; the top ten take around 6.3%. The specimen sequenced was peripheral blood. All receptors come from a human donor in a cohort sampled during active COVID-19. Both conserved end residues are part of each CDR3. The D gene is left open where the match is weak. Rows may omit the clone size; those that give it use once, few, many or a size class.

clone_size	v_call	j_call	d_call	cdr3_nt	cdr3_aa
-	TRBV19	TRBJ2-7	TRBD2	TGTGCCAGTAGTGACGGACTAGCGGGCCTAAGGCCACCCGAGCAGTACTTC	CASSDGLAGLRPPEQYF
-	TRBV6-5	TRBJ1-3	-	TGTGCCAGCAGTTACGGACAGCAGTTCTCTGGAAACACCATATATTTT	CASSYGQQFSGNTIYF
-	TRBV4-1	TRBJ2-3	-	TGCGCCAGCAGCCAAGAGGTTGGGGCAGGTACGCAGTATTTT	CASSQEVGAGTQYF
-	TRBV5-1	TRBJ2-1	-	TGCGCCAGCAGCTTGGCGCAAGCTTACAATGAGCAGTTCTTC	CASSLAQAYNEQFF
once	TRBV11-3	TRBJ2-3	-	TGTGCCAGCAGCTCTCGGGGGAGTACCACAGATACGCAGTATTTT	CASSSRGSTTDTQYF
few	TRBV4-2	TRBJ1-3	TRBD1	TGTGCCAGCAGCCGAGACAGGGTCAGTGGAAACACCATATATTTT	CASSRDRVSGNTIYF
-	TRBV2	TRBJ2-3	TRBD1	TGTGCCAGCAGTGAGATGGACAGGGGGGCAGATACGCAGTATTTT	CASSEMDRGADTQYF
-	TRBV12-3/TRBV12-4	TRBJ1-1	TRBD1	TGTGCCAGCAGGCGTCCAGGGGGCACTGAAGCTTTCTTT	CASRRPGGTEAFF
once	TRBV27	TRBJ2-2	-	TGTGCCAGCAGTTATGAGATCAACACCGGGGAGCTGTTTTTT	CASSYEINTGELFF
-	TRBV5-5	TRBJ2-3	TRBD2	TGTGCCAGCAGCTTGTACCGGACTAGCGGGCCTAGCACAGATACGCAGTATTTT	CASSLYRTSGPSTDTQYF
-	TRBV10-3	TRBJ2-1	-	TGTGCCATCCGCGGGGACAATGAGCAGTTCTTC	CAIRGDNEQFF
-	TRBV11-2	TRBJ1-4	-	TGTGCCAGCAGCCCGCTTAGTACCGGGACATCACTGGAAAAACTGTTTTTT	CASSPLSTGTSLEKLFF
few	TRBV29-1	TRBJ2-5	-	TGCAGCGTTGCAAATTTCCAAGAGACCCAGTACTTC	CSVANFQETQYF
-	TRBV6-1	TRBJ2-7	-	TGTGCCAGCAGTGAAGCCCCTAGTTCGGGCGAGCAGTACTTC	CASSEAPSSGEQYF
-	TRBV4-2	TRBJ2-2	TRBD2	TGTGCCAGCACCTGGGGCGGGAGCACCGGGGAGCTGTTTTTT	CASTWGGSTGELFF
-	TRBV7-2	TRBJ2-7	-	TGTGCCAGCAGCTTAAACCTAGCGACCGAGCAGTACTTC	CASSLNLATEQYF
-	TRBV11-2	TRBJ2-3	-	TGTGCCAGCAGCCGGCAGGGTACAGATACGCAGTATTTT	CASSRQGTDTQYF
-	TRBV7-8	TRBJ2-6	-	TGTGCCAGCAGCTTAACAGGGCTACCCTCTGGGGCCAACGTCCTGACTTTC	CASSLTGLPSGANVLTF
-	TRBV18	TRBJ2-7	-	TGTGCCAGCTCATCTGGGACAACCTTCTCCCGAGAGCAGTACTTC	CASSSGTTFSREQYF
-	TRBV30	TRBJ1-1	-	TGTGCCTGGAGTGTAAGATACAGGGAGAGCACTGAAGCTTTCTTT	CAWSVRYRESTEAFF
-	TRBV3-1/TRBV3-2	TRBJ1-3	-	TGTGCCAGCAGCCATAGAGGCGGAAACACCATATATTTT	CASSHRGGNTIYF
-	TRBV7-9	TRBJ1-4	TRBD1	TGTGCCAGCAGCCTCGTACAGGGGGCGCATGAAAAACTGTTTTTT	CASSLVQGAHEKLFF
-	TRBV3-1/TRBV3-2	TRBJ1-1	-	TGTGCCAGCAGCCAAAGATACGGGGTACACACTGAAGCTTTCTTT	CASSQRYGVHTEAFF
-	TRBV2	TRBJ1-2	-	TGTGCCAGCACCTTGTGGGGGGGCATAGAGAATGGCTACACCTTC	CASTLWGGIENGYTF
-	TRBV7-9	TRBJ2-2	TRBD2	TGTGCCAGCAGTCCAGTGGGACTAAGAAACACCGGGGAGCTGTTTTTT	CASSPVGLRNTGELFF
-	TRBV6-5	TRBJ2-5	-	TGTGCCAGCAGTCGTCTGGGGCGGGAGACCCAGTACTTC	CASSRLGRETQYF
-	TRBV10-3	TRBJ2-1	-	TGTGCCATCAGTGAGGGGACACCCTCCTACAATGAGCAGTTCTTC	CAISEGTPSYNEQFF